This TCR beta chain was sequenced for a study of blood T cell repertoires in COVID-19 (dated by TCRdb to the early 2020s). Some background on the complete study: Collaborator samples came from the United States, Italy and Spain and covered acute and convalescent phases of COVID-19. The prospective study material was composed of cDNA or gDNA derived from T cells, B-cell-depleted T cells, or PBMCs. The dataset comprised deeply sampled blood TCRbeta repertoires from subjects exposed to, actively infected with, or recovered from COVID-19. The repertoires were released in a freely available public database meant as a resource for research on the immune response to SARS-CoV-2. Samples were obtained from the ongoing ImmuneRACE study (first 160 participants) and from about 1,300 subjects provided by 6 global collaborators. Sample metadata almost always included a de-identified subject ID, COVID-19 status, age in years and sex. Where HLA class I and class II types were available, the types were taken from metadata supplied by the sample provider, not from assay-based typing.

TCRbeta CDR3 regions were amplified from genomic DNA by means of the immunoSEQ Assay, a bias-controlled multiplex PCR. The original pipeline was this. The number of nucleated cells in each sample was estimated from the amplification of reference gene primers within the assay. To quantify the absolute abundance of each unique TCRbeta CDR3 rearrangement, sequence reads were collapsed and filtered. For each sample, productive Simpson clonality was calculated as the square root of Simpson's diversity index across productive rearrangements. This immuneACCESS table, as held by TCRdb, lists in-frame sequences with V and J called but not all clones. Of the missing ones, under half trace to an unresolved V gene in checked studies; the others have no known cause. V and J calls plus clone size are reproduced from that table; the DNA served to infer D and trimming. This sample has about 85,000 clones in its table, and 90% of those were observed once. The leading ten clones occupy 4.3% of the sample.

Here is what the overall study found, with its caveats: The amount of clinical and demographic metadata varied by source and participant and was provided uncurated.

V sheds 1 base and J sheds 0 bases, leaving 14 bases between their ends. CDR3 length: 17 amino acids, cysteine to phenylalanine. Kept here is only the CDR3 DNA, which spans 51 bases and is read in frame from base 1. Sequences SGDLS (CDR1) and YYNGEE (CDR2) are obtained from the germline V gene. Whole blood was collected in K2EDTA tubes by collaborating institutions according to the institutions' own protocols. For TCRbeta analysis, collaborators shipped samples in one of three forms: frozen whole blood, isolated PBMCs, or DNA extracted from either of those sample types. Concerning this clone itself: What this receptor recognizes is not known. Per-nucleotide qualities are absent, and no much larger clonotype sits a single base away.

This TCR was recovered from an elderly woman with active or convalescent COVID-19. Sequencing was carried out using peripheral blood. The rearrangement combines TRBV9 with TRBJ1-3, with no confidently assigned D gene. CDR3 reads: CASSVKNGGRSGNTIYF. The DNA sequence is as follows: TGTGCCAGCAGCGTAAAGAACGGTGGTCGCTCTGGAAACACCATATATTTT.